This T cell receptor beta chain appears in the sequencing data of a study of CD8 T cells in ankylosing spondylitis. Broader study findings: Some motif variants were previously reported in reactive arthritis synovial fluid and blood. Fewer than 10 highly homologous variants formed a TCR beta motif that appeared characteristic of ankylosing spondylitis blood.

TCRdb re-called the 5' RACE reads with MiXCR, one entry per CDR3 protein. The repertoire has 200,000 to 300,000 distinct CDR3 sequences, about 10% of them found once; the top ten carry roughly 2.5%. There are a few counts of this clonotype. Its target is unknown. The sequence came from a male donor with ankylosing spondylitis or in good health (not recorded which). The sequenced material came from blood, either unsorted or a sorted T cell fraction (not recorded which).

The CDR3 sequence is CAWSRGREIGGDEQYF. CDR3 sequence (DNA): TGTGCCTGGAGTAGGGGCAGGGAAATCGGAGGGGACGAGCAGTACTTC. The chain is built from TRBV30 and TRBJ2-7; TRBD2 is a possible D gene (6 bases). CDR1 GTSNPN and CDR2 SVGIG come from the germline V gene (reference sequence). The V end was cut by 2 bases, the J end by 5 bases, with 22 bases between. CDR3 length: 16 amino acids.